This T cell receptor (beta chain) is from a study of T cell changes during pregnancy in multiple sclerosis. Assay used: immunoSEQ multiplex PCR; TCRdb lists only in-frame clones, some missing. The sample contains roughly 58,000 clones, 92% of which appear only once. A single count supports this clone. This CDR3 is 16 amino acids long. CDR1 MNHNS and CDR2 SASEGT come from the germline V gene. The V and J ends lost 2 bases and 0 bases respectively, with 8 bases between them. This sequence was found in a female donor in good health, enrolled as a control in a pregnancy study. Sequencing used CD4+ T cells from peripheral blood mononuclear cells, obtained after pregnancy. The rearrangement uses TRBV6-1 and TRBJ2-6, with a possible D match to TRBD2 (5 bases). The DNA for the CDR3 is TGTGCCAGCAGTGAATTCGGGAACTCTGGGGCCAACGTCCTGACTTTC. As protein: CASSEFGNSGANVLTF.